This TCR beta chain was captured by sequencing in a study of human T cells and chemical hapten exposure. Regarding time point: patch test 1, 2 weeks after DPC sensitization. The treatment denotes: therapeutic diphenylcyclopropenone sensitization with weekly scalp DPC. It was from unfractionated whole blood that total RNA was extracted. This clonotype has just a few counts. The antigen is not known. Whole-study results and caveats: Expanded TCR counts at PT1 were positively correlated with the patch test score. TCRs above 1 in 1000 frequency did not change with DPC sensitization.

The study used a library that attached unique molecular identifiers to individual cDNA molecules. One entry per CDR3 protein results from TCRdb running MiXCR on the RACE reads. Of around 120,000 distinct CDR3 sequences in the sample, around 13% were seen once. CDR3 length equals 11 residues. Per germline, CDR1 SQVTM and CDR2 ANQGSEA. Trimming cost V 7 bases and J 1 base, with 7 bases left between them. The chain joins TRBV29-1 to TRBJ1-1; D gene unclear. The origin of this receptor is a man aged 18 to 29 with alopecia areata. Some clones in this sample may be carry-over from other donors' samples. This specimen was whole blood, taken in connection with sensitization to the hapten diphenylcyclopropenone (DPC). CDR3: CSGWENTEAFF. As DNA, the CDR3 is TGCAGCGGGTGGGAGAACACTGAAGCTTTCTTT. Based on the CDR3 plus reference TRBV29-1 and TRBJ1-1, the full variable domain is SAVISQKPSRDICQRGTSLTIQCQVDSQVTMMFWYRQQPGQSLTLIATANQGSEATYESGFVIDKFPISRPNLTFSTLTVSNMSPEDSSIYLCSGWENTEAFFGQGTRLTVV.